The 12 T cell receptor beta chains below all came from one sample that was sequenced in a study of blood T cell repertoires in COVID-19. Clones were sequenced by immunoSEQ multiplex PCR, and TCRdb holds only the in-frame ones, with some missing. The sample has about 22,000 clones; about 92% are singletons. The sequencing input was peripheral blood. The origin of the receptors is an older man with acute or convalescent COVID-19.

The chain has TRBV7-2 and TRBJ1-3; TRBD1 is a possible D gene (5 bases). Germline values: CDR1 SGHTA, CDR2 FQGNSA. The CDR3 loop spans 17 amino acids. V gave up 0 bases and J gave up 4 bases, with 16 bases separating them. The DNA for the CDR3 is TGTGCCAGCAGCTTAGCGACCCTGACGGGGGTCGGAAACACCATATATTTT. It translates to CASSLATLTGVGNTIYF. Combining the CDR3 with reference TRBV7-2 and TRBJ1-3 gives the whole variable domain GAGVSQSPSNKVTEKGKDVELRCDPISGHTALYWYRQSLGQGLEFLIYFQGNSAPDKSGLPSDRFSAERTGGSVSTLTIQRTQQEDSAVYLCASSLATLTGVGNTIYFGEGSWLTVV.

This clone was counted between two and nine times. V gene TRBV2 combines with J gene TRBJ2-1; 8 bases map to TRBD2. The germline V gene has CDR1 SNHLY and CDR2 FYNNEI. There are 15 residues in the CDR3. Losses at the gene ends were 6 bases for V and 9 bases for J; bases not matched to a gene: 13. DNA for the CDR3: TGTGCCAGCAGGGAATCTGGTTATGCGGGAGGTGAGCAGTTCTTC. Protein product: CASRESGYAGGEQFF.

The chain links TRBV5-1 to TRBJ1-1; unclear D gene. Trimming took 4 bases from V and 4 from J, leaving 17 bases between them. The CDR3 extends over 15 amino acids. CDR1 is SGHRS, CDR2 YFSETQ, per germline. The CDR3 DNA follows: TGCGCCAGCAGCCCTCAGGAGGCTCGGGGCACTGAAGCTTTCTTT. Protein product: CASSPQEARGTEAFF.

The V and J genes are TRBV6-5 and TRBJ2-2, with TRBD1 matching over 7 bases. V trimming: 8 bases; J trimming: 4 bases; junction bases outside the gene matches: 10. Germline lookup yields CDR1 MNHEY and CDR2 SVGAGI. The CDR3 covers 15 residues. The DNA for the CDR3 is TGTGCCAGCTCATCCCCCCACAGGGGCACCGGGGAGCTGTTTTTT. It yields the protein CASSSPHRGTGELFF.

V gene TRBV5-6 combines with J gene TRBJ2-7; D is possibly TRBD1 (6 bases). The CDR3 length is 12 residues. Trimming took 3 bases from V and 3 from J, leaving 7 bases between them. Germline CDR1 and CDR2: SGHDT and YYEEEE. CDR3 in amino acids: CASSSDSYEQYF. The CDR3 nucleotides are TGTGCCAGCAGCTCGGACAGCTACGAGCAGTACTTC. The variable domain in full, completed from reference TRBV5-6 and TRBJ2-7, reads DAGVTQSPTHLIKTRGQQVTLRCSPKSGHDTVSWYQQALGQGPQFIFQYYEEEERQRGNFPDRFSGHQFPNYSSELNVNALLLGDSALYLCASSSDSYEQYFGPGTRLTVT.

Written as DNA, the CDR3 is TGTGCCAGCAGTCGGGACTCCTCCACCGGGGAGCTGTTTTTT. It yields the protein CASSRDSSTGELFF. V and J are TRBV6-5 and TRBJ2-2, with a tentative D call TRBD2 (6 bases). V lost 5 bases, J lost 4 bases, and 11 bases lay in between. This CDR3 region has 14 residues. Per the germline V gene, CDR1 is MNHEY and CDR2 is SVGAGI.

The chain employs TRBV4-3 and TRBJ1-1, with 7 bases lining up with TRBD1. This CDR3 contains 15 residues. V lost 0 bases and J lost 3; bases outside the gene matches: 4. Germline values: CDR1 LGHNA, CDR2 YSLEER. The DNA of the CDR3 is TGCGCCAGCAGCCAAGATCCAGGGGGAGACACTGAAGCTTTCTTT. Translated: CASSQDPGGDTEAFF.

The V gene is TRBV19, the J gene TRBJ1-4, with 7 bases aligning to TRBD1. The V segment lost 2 bases and the J segment 8 bases; nucleotides outside the gene matches: 2. The CDR3 loop spans 13 amino acids. CDR1 is LNHDA and CDR2 is SQIVND in the germline V gene (reference sequence). In DNA, the CDR3 is TGTGCCAGTAGTATACAGGGGGGCGAAAAACTGTTTTTT. The encoded protein is CASSIQGGEKLFF.

In its sample, this clone was seen a few times. The chain combines TRBV28 with TRBJ1-1; TRBD1 agrees at 8 bases. The V segment lost 8 bases and the J segment 6 bases; nucleotides outside the gene matches: 11. CDR3 length: 14 amino acids. Per germline, CDR1 MDHEN and CDR2 SYDVKM. CDR3 protein: CASEVTGVYPEAFF. The CDR3, as DNA: TGTGCCAGCGAAGTGACAGGGGTTTACCCTGAAGCTTTCTTT.

V and J are TRBV7-2 and TRBJ1-1; D gene unclear. Per germline, CDR1 SGHTA and CDR2 FQGNSA. Trimming took 0 bases from V and 5 from J, leaving 13 bases between them. The CDR3 runs 15 residues. CDR3 sequence (DNA): TGTGCCAGCAGCTTAGCGCCAATGACCGGGACTGAAGCTTTCTTT. Protein: CASSLAPMTGTEAFF.

The V call is TRBV27, the J call TRBJ2-2; 10 bases map to TRBD2. The CDR3 length is 16 residues. Looked up from germline, CDR1 is MNHEY and CDR2 is SMNVEV (reference sequence). Losses at the gene ends were 5 bases for V and 4 bases for J; bases not matched to a gene: 7. CDR3 in amino acids: CASSRPSGSSTGELFF. The CDR3 nucleotides read TGTGCCAGCAGTCGGCCTAGCGGGAGCTCCACCGGGGAGCTGTTTTTT.

This clone was found a few times. This rearrangement joins TRBV7-6 to TRBJ1-3; D not resolved. CDR3 length: 16 residues. The germline V and J ends were trimmed by 0 bases and 0 bases, with 9 bases remaining between them. From germline, CDR1 is SGHVS and CDR2 FNYEAQ. CDR3 nucleotides: TGTGCCAGCAGCTTAGCGCGGGCAGTCTCTGGAAACACCATATATTTT. Translated: CASSLARAVSGNTIYF.